This T cell receptor (beta chain) was found in a study of T cell responses to AZD1222 COVID-19 vaccine. Study findings and constraints: Nearly half of spike-specific TCRs reportedly go after variant regions that carry no mutations. Vaccination with two AZD1222 doses was followed by a rise in Spike-specific TCR breadth and depth. After the peak T cell response, and only then, were repertoires sampled.

Second-dose groups at about 4 or about 12 weeks were pooled. Some clones are missing from TCRdb's copy, which holds only in-frame ones; the method was immunoSEQ multiplex PCR. The table has 100,000 to 150,000 clones, approximately 94% seen once. Of note for this clone: What it binds is unknown.

V gave up 5 bases and J gave up 7 bases, with 13 bases separating them. The CDR3 extends over 14 amino acids. In germline, CDR1 is SGHDT, CDR2 YYEEEE. The sample in question was peripheral blood, obtained 28 days after the second AZD1222 dose. The genes are TRBV5-6 and TRBJ1-6; possible D gene TRBD1, 5 bases. This receptor was obtained from an adult who received the AZD1222 COVID-19 vaccine. CDR3 region: CASRQGLSNSPLHF. CDR3 in DNA: TGTGCCAGCAGGCAGGGTCTCTCAAATTCACCCCTCCACTTT.